The sequence of this T cell receptor beta chain was determined in a study of memory CD4+ T cells and cytomegalovirus serostatus. Turning to the study itself: Healthy Belgian adult donors included under ten CMV-positive and some 24 CMV-negative people.

This clone appeared a single time. Original methodology: Out-of-frame sequences were removed, leaving 2 million to 2.5 million distinct TCRbeta sequences. The protocol was immunoSEQ multiplex PCR, while the TCRdb copy is restricted to in-frame clones and leaves out a portion. The V and J calls and clone size are taken from that table; D and trimming were inferred from the DNA. The sample lists under 100,000 clones, roughly 80% seen once, with around 0.84% in the top ten. Single viable CD3+CD4+CD8-CD45RO+ cells were sorted as the memory CD4+ T cells. There are 16 residues in the CDR3. Between the trimmed V and J ends, which lost 5 bases and 2 bases, there was a span of 19 bases. CDR1 is SEHNR, CDR2 FQNEAQ, per germline (reference sequence).

The clonotype comes from an adult in good health and CMV-seronegative. The V gene is TRBV7-9, the J gene TRBJ2-7, with D tentatively TRBD1 (6 bases). The sequencing input was memory CD4+ T cells from blood. The CDR3 coding sequence is TGTGCCAGCAGCCCGGGTACCACAGGGCCTACCTACGAGCAGTACTTC. Amino acid sequence: CASSPGTTGPTYEQYF.